This T cell receptor (beta chain) was recovered during a study of blood T cell repertoires in COVID-19. Study summary: COVID-19 samples from acute and convalescent phases originated in the United States, Italy and Spain. T cells, B-cell-depleted T cells, or PBMCs supplied cDNA or gDNA.

Study processing details: Reference gene primer amplification gave estimated nucleated cell counts. Assay used: immunoSEQ multiplex PCR; TCRdb lists only in-frame clones, some missing. That table supplies the V and J calls and clone size; D and trimming were determined from the DNA. The sample shows roughly 150,000 clones, about 85% of them seen only once. CDR3 size: 14 residues. In germline, CDR1 is MDHEN, CDR2 SYDVKM. V lost 6 bases and J 10 bases, leaving 20 bases between the germline ends. The sample comprised peripheral blood. The gene calls are TRBV28 and TRBJ2-3, with D perhaps TRBD1 (8 bases). This sequence originates from a woman between 65 and 79 years old with acute or convalescent COVID-19. CDR3 bases: TGTGCCAGCAGGAAACAGGGGGGGAGTACCGCGCAGTATTTT. As protein: CASRKQGGSTAQYF.